This T cell receptor (beta chain) was profiled in a study of blood T cell repertoires in COVID-19. About the research overall: COVID-19 samples from acute and convalescent phases originated in the United States, Italy and Spain. T cells, B-cell-depleted T cells, or PBMCs supplied cDNA or gDNA.

In the original workflow: By means of reference gene primer amplification, nucleated cell counts were estimated. Using immunoSEQ multiplex PCR, the repertoire was profiled, and TCRdb retains in-frame clones only, with some absent. Clonal size and the V and J genes are those of that table, whereas D and trimming came from the DNA. Of 150,000 to 180,000 clones in the sample, approximately 92% were seen once. Trimming took off 2 bases at V and 2 bases at J, with 15 bases between the two ends. Germline lookup yields CDR1 KGHDR and CDR2 SFDVKD. CDR3 length: 17 amino acids. The chain carries TRBV24-1 and TRBJ1-5; D perhaps matches TRBD1 (6 bases). The sample comprised peripheral blood. The source of this sequence is a woman between 40 and 50 years old with acute or convalescent COVID-19. For the CDR3, the DNA is TGTGCCACCAGTGATTCCGAAGGGGGTATCGGCAATCAGCCCCAGCATTTT. Translated: CATSDSEGGIGNQPQHF.